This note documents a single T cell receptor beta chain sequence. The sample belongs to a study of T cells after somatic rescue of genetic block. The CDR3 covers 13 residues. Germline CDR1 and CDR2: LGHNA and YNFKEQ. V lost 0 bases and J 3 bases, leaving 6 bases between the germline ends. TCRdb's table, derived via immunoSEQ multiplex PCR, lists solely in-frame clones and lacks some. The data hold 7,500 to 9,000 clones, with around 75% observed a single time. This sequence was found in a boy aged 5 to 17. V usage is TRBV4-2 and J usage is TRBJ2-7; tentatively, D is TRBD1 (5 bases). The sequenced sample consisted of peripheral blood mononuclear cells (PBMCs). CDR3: CASSQDDSYEQYF. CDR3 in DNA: TGTGCCAGCAGCCAAGACGACAGCTACGAGCAGTACTTC.